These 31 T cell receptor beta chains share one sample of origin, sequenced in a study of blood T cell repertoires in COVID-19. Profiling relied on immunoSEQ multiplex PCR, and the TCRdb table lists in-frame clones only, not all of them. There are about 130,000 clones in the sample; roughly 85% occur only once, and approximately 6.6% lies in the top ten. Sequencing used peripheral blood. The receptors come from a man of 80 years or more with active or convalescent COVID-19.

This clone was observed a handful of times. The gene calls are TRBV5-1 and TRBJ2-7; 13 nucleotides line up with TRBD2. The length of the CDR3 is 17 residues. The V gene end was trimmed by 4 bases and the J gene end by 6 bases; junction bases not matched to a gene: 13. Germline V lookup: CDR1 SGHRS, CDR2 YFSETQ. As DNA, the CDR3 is TGCGCCAGCAGCCTTCGGACTAGCGGGGGCAAGAGGGGCGAGCAGTACTTC. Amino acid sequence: CASSLRTSGGKRGEQYF.

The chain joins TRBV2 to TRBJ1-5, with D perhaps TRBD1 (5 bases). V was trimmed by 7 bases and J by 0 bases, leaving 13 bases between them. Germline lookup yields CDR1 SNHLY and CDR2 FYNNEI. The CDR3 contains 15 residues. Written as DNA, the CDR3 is TGTGCCAGCACCATATCAGGGAATAGCAATCAGCCCCAGCATTTT. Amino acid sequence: CASTISGNSNQPQHF.

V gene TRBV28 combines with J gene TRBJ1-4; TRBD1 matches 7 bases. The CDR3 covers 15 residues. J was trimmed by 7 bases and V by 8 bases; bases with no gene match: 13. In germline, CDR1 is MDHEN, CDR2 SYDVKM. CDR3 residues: CASGQLQGLTEKLFF. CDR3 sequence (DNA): TGTGCCAGCGGACAATTACAGGGGCTGACTGAAAAACTGTTTTTT.

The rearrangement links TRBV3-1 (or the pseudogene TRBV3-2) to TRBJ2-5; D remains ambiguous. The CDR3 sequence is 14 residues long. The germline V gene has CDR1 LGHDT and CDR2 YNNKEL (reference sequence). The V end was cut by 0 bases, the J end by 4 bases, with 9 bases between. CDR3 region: CASSQDSIRETQYF. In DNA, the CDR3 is TGTGCCAGCAGCCAAGACTCCATTAGAGAGACCCAGTACTTC.

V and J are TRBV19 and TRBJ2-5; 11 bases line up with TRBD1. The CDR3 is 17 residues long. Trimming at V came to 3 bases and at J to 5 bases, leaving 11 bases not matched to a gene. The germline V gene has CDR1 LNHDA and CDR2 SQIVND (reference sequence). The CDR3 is CASSMRGTGGKRETQYF. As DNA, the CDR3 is TGTGCCAGTAGTATGCGGGGGACAGGGGGAAAACGGGAGACCCAGTACTTC.

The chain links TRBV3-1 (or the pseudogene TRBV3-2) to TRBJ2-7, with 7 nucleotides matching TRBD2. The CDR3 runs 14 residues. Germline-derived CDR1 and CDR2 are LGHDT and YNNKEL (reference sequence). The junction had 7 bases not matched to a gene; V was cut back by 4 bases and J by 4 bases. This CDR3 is CASSRTGLLYEQYF. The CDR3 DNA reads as TGTGCCAGCAGCCGAACGGGACTACTTTACGAGCAGTACTTC.

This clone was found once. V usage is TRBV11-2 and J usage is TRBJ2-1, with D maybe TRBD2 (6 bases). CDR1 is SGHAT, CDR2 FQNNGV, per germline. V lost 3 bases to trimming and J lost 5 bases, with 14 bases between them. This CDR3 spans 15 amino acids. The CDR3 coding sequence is TGTGCCAGCAGCTTCGCCGGCGGCGGGAACAATGAGCAGTTCTTC. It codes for CASSFAGGGNNEQFF.

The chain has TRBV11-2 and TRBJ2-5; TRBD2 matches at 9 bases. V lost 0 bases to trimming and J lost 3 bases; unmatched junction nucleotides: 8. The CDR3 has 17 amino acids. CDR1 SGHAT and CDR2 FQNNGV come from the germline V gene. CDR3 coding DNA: TGTGCCAGCAGCTTAGACGCCCTTAGCGGGGGCGAAGAGACCCAGTACTTC. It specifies CASSLDALSGGEETQYF.

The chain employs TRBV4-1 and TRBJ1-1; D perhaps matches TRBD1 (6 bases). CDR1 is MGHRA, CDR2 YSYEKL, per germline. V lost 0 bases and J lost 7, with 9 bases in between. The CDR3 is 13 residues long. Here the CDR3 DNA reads TGCGCCAGCAGCCAAGATCGCAGGGGTGAAGCTTTCTTT. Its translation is CASSQDRRGEAFF.

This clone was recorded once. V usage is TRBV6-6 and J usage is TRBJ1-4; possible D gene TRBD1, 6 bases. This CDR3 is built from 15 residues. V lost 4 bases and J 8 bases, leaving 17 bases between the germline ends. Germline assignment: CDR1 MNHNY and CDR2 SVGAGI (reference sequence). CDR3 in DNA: TGTGCCAGCAGTTCTGACAGGATCGGGAACGAAAAACTGTTTTTT. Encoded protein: CASSSDRIGNEKLFF.

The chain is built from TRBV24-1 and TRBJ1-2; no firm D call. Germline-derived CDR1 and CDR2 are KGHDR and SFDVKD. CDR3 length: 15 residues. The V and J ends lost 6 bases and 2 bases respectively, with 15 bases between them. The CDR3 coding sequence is TGTGCCACCAGTACCAGTAGGGAGGGAAACTATGGCTACACCTTC. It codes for CATSTSREGNYGYTF.

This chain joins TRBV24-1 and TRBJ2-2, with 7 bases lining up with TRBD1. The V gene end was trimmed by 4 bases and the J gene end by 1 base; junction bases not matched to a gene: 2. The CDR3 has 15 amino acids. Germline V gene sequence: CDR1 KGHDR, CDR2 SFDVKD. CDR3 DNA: TGTGCCACCAGTGAAAGGGACAGGAACACCGGGGAGCTGTTTTTT. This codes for CATSERDRNTGELFF.

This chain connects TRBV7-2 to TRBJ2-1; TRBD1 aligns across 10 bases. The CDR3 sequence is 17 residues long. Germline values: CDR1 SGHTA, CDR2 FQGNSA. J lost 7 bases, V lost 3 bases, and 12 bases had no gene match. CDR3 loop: CASSLIRGTGEGNEQFF. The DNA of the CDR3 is TGTGCCAGCAGCTTGATCCGGGGGACAGGGGAGGGTAATGAGCAGTTCTTC. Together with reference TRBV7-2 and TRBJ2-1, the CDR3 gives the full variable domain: GAGVSQSPSNKVTEKGKDVELRCDPISGHTALYWYRQSLGQGLEFLIYFQGNSAPDKSGLPSDRFSAERTGGSVSTLTIQRTQQEDSAVYLCASSLIRGTGEGNEQFFGPGTRLTVL.

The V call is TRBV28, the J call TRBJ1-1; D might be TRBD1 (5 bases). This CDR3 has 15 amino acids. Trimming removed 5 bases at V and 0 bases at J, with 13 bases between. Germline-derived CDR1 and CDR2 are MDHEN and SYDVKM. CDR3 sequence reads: CASSGSGFLNTEAFF. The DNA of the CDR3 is TGTGCCAGCAGTGGATCAGGGTTCTTGAACACTGAAGCTTTCTTT.

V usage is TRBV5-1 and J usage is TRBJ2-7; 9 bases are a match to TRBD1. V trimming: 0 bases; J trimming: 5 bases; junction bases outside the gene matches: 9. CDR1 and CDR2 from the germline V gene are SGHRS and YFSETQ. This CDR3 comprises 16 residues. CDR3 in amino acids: CASSLGGDRVLDEQYF. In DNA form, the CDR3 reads TGCGCCAGCAGCTTGGGCGGGGACAGGGTTTTGGACGAGCAGTACTTC.

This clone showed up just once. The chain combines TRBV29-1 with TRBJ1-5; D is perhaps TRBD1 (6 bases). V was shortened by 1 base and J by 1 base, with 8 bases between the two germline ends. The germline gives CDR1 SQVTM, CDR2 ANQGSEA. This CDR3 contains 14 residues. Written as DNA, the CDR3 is TGCAGCGTTGAAGGGGGGCCAAGCAATCAGCCCCAGCATTTT. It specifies CSVEGGPSNQPQHF.

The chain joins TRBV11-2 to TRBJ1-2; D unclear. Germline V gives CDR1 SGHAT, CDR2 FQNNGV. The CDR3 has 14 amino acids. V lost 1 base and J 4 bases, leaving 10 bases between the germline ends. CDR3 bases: TGTGCCAGCAGCTTAGCCGGGGTGAGCTATGGCTACACCTTC. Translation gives CASSLAGVSYGYTF.

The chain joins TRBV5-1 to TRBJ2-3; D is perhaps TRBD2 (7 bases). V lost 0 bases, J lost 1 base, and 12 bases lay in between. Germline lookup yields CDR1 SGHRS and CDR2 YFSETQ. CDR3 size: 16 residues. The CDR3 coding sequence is TGCGCCAGCAGCTTGGAAGGGGGGGCCCGCACAGATACGCAGTATTTT. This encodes CASSLEGGARTDTQYF.

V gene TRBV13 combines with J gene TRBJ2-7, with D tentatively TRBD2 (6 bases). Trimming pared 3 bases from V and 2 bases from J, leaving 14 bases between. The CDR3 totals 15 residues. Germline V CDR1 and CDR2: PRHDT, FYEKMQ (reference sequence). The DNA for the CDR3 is TGTGCCAGCAGCTTGGGCGGGACGGGACCCTACGAGCAGTACTTC. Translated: CASSLGGTGPYEQYF.

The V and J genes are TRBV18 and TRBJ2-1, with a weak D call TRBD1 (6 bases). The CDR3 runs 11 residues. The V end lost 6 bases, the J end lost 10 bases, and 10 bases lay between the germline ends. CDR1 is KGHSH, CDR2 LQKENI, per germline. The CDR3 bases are TGTGCCAGCTCCCAAACAGGGGAGCAGTTCTTC. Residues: CASSQTGEQFF.

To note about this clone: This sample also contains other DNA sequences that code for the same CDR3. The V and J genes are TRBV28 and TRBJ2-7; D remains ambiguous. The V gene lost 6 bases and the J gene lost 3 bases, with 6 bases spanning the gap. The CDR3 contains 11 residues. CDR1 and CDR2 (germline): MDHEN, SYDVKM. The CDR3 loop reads CASSLFYEQYF. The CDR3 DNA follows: TGTGCCAGCAGCCTTTTCTACGAGCAGTACTTC.

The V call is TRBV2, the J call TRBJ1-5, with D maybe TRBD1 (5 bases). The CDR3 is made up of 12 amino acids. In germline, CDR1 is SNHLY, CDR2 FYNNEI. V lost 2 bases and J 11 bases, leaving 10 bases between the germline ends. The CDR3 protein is CASSEQGSTQHF. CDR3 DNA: TGTGCCAGCAGTGAACAGGGATCTACCCAGCATTTT.

The CDR3: CASSWSSYNSPLHF. The CDR3 DNA reads as TGTGCCAGCAGCTGGAGCTCCTATAATTCACCCCTCCACTTT. The chain has TRBV14 and TRBJ1-6, with unresolved D. Germline CDR1 is SGHDN and CDR2 is FVKESK. There are 14 residues in the CDR3. Trimming cost V 5 bases and J 0 bases, with 5 bases left between them.

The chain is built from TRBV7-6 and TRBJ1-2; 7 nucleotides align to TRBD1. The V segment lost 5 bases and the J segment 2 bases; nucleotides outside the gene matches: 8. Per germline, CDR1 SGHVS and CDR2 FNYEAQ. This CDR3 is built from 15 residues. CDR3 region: CASSPRQGTNYGYTF. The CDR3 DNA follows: TGTGCCAGCAGCCCCCGACAGGGAACCAACTATGGCTACACCTTC.

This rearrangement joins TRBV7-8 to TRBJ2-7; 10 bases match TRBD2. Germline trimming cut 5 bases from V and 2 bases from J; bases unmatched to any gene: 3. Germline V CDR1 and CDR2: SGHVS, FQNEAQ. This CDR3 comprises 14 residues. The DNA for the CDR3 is TGTGCCAGCAGCCCGCTAGCGGGAGCCTACGAGCAGTACTTC. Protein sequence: CASSPLAGAYEQYF.

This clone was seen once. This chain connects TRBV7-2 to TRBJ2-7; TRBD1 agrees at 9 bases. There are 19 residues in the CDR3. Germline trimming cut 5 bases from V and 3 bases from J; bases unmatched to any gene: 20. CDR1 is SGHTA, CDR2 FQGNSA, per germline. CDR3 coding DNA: TGTGCCAGCAGCGGAAACAGGGGGCGCCGAGTGGATCCCGGCTACGAGCAGTACTTC. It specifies CASSGNRGRRVDPGYEQYF.

CDR3 loop: CASKQELSNNEQFF. DNA for the CDR3: TGTGCCAGCAAACAGGAGTTGTCGAACAATGAGCAGTTCTTC. This rearrangement joins TRBV6-4 to TRBJ2-1; weak D call: TRBD1 (5 bases). This CDR3 contains 14 residues. The germline V gene has CDR1 MRHNA and CDR2 SNTAGT. V was shortened by 7 bases and J by 5 bases, with 15 bases between the two germline ends.

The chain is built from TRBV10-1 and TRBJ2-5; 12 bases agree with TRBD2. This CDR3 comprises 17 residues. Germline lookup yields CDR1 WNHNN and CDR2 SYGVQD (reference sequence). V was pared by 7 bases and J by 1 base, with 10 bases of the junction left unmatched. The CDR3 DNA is TGCGCCAGCATAATGGGACTAGCGGGCCATCCCCAAGAGACCCAGTACTTC. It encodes CASIMGLAGHPQETQYF.

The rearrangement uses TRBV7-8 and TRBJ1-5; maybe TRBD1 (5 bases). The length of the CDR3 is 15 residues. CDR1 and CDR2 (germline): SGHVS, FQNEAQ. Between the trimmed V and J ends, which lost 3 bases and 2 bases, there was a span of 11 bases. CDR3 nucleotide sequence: TGTGCCAGCAGCTTGGAAGAACAGGGCAATCAGCCCCAGCATTTT. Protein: CASSLEEQGNQPQHF.

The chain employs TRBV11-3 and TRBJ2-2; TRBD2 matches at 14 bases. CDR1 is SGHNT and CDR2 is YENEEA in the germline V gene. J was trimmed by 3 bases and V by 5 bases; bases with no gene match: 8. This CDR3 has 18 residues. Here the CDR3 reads CASSTRTSGRRDTGELFF. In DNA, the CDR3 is TGTGCCAGCAGCACTCGGACTAGCGGGAGGAGGGACACCGGGGAGCTGTTTTTT.

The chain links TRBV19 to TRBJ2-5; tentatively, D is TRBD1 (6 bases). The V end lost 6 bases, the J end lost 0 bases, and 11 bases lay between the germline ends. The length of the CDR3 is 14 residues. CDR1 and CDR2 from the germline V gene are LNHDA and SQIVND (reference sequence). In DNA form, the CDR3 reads TGTGCCAGTAGCCGTCGGGACAACCAAGAGACCCAGTACTTC. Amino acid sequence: CASSRRDNQETQYF.